This T cell receptor (beta chain) was profiled in a study of blood T cell repertoires in COVID-19. Germline V CDR1 and CDR2: SQVTM, ANQGSEA. The CDR3 length is 13 residues. V dropped 7 bases and J dropped 5 bases, with 14 bases sitting between them. Some clones are missing from TCRdb's copy, which holds only in-frame ones; the method was immunoSEQ multiplex PCR. The sample consists of around 500,000 clones, 75% to 90% of them appearing once. Sequencing was performed on PBMCs or T cells enriched from blood (not recorded which). V gene TRBV29-1 combines with J gene TRBJ2-2; TRBD1 is a possible D gene (6 bases). This receptor was identified in a woman aged 60-70 years who had recovered from COVID-19. CDR3 region: CSGATQGTGELFF. CDR3 sequence (DNA): TGCAGCGGCGCAACACAGGGAACCGGGGAGCTGTTTTTT.